A selection of T cell receptor beta chains follows, all from one sample in a study of identical twins. TCRdb ran MiXCR on the 5' RACE reads and lists one entry per CDR3 protein. The table includes a few hundred thousand distinct CDR3 sequences, roughly an eighth detected once. These data were likewise used in another study, on yellow fever vaccine responses in identical twins.

Sequencing was carried out using memory (CD45RO+) T cells sorted from blood. Receptors were obtained from a woman between 18 and 29 years old in good health. Both conserved end residues are part of each CDR3. A D gene is named only where the DNA matches it firmly. The size of a clone is reported for some rows only, either as once, few or many, or as a class for expanded clones.

J gene,V gene,D gene,clone size,CDR3 protein,CDR3 DNA
TRBJ2-7,TRBV2,TRBD2,NA,CASGGTSGRAYYEQYF,TGTGCCAGCGGAGGAACTAGCGGGAGGGCCTACTACGAGCAGTACTTC
TRBJ2-7,TRBV9,NA,few,CASSVAGKVYEQYF,TGTGCCAGCAGCGTGGCAGGGAAAGTTTACGAGCAGTACTTC
TRBJ2-3,TRBV5-1,NA,many,CASSNGQRTDTQYF,TGCGCCAGCAGCAACGGACAGCGCACAGATACGCAGTATTTT
TRBJ2-4,TRBV12-3/TRBV12-4,NA,NA,CASSLALVDWGSHIQYF,TGTGCCAGCAGTTTAGCGCTCGTTGATTGGGGGTCGCACATTCAGTACTTC
TRBJ2-7,TRBV20-1,NA,NA,CSARDNRRSRGEQYF,TGCAGTGCTAGAGATAATCGGCGGTCGCGGGGTGAGCAGTACTTC
TRBJ2-2,TRBV20-1,NA,NA,CSARDTLEVKLFF,TGCAGTGCTAGAGATACCCTAGAGGTGAAGCTGTTTTTT
TRBJ2-1,TRBV7-9,TRBD2,few,CASSLGTRKNEQFF,TGTGCCAGCAGCTTAGGGACTAGAAAAAATGAGCAGTTCTTC
TRBJ1-1,TRBV12-3/TRBV12-4,NA,many,CASTGLGAFF,TGTGCCAGCACTGGTTTAGGAGCTTTCTTT
TRBJ2-3,TRBV15,TRBD2,few,CATSSPLAGPTDTQYF,TGTGCCACCAGCAGCCCACTAGCGGGACCCACAGATACGCAGTATTTT
TRBJ1-1,TRBV7-9,NA,many,CASSPPAVNTEAFF,TGTGCCAGCAGCCCTCCAGCGGTGAACACTGAAGCTTTCTTT
TRBJ2-7,TRBV4-2,TRBD2,few,CASSQDLGVAGDLREQYF,TGTGCCAGCAGCCAGGATCTAGGGGTAGCGGGGGACTTAAGAGAGCAGTACTTC
TRBJ2-5,TRBV20-1,NA,NA,CSATSGGVETQYF,TGCAGTGCCACATCCGGCGGGGTAGAGACCCAGTACTTC
TRBJ2-7,TRBV4-3,NA,NA,CASSARDGHYEQYF,TGCGCCAGCAGCGCCCGGGACGGACATTACGAGCAGTACTTC
TRBJ2-5,TRBV7-9,TRBD2,few,CASSPGLAGRGETQYF,TGTGCCAGCAGCCCAGGACTAGCGGGAAGGGGGGAGACCCAGTACTTC
TRBJ2-1,TRBV5-5,NA,NA,CASSLAGVPYNEQFF,TGTGCCAGCAGCTTGGCTGGGGTCCCCTACAATGAGCAGTTCTTC
TRBJ2-5,TRBV11-2,NA,few,CASSPHGGRETQYF,TGTGCCAGCAGCCCCCATGGGGGAAGAGAGACCCAGTACTTC
TRBJ2-7,TRBV6-2/TRBV6-3,NA,few,CASHKPTGYEQYF,TGTGCCAGTCACAAACCGACAGGCTACGAGCAGTACTTC
TRBJ1-1,TRBV28,NA,NA,CASSLFPTKPRSEAFF,TGTGCCAGCAGTTTATTCCCGACGAAACCGAGGTCTGAAGCTTTCTTT
TRBJ2-7,TRBV12-3/TRBV12-4,TRBD1,NA,CASSLGQGHYEQYF,TGTGCCAGCAGCCTGGGACAGGGACACTACGAGCAGTACTTC
TRBJ2-7,TRBV3-1,TRBD1,NA,CASRTGGGYEQYF,TGTGCCAGCAGAACAGGGGGAGGCTACGAGCAGTACTTC
TRBJ2-1,TRBV28,NA,NA,CASSWRGGSYNEQFF,TGTGCCAGCAGTTGGCGGGGAGGCTCCTACAATGAGCAGTTCTTC
TRBJ2-1,TRBV5-5,NA,many,CASSTGPYNEQFF,TGTGCCAGCAGCACCGGACCTTACAATGAGCAGTTCTTC
TRBJ1-1,TRBV30,NA,NA,CAWGEGSLNTEAFF,TGTGCCTGGGGGGAGGGTAGCTTGAACACTGAAGCTTTCTTT
TRBJ1-2,TRBV6-1,NA,few,CASSRSQPSRNYGYTF,TGTGCCAGCAGCCGTAGTCAGCCTTCGAGAAACTATGGCTACACCTTC
TRBJ1-1,TRBV7-2,NA,few,CASRWAAEAFF,TGTGCCAGCAGATGGGCCGCTGAAGCTTTCTTT
TRBJ2-3,TRBV7-2,TRBD2,many,CASRTTSVSTDTQYF,TGTGCCAGCAGGACCACTAGCGTTAGCACAGATACGCAGTATTTT
TRBJ2-2,TRBV6-4,TRBD2,few,CASSPRLAPDLFF,TGTGCCAGCAGTCCCCGACTAGCTCCGGACCTGTTTTTT
TRBJ2-5,TRBV15,NA,few,CATSTRVGETQYF,TGTGCCACCAGTACAAGGGTAGGGGAGACCCAGTACTTC
TRBJ2-2,TRBV11-2,TRBD2,many,CASSPGLAGVGELFF,TGTGCCAGCAGCCCCGGACTAGCGGGAGTCGGGGAGCTGTTTTTT
TRBJ1-5,TRBV12-3/TRBV12-4,NA,NA,CASSFNNQPQHF,TGTGCCAGCAGTTTCAACAATCAGCCCCAGCATTTT
TRBJ2-7,TRBV7-9,NA,NA,CASSLAGVRLTDEQYF,TGTGCCAGCAGCTTAGCGGGGGTGCGATTAACGGACGAGCAGTACTTC
TRBJ2-7,TRBV20-1,TRBD2,NA,CSAKRTSGISYEQYF,TGCAGTGCTAAAAGGACTAGCGGGATCTCCTACGAGCAGTACTTC
TRBJ2-7,TRBV10-3,TRBD2,many,CAIYSGNSYEQYF,TGTGCCATTTATAGCGGGAACTCCTACGAGCAGTACTTC
TRBJ2-7,TRBV12-3/TRBV12-4,NA,few,CASSMSREQYF,TGTGCCAGCAGTATGTCTAGGGAGCAGTACTTC
TRBJ2-1,TRBV28,TRBD1,NA,CASSLEGTGHHNEQFF,TGTGCCAGCAGTTTAGAGGGGACAGGACACCACAATGAGCAGTTCTTC
TRBJ2-3,TRBV5-5,TRBD2,few,CASSFAQRGAQDTQYF,TGTGCCAGCAGCTTTGCCCAGCGGGGGGCACAAGATACGCAGTATTTT
TRBJ2-7,TRBV9,TRBD2,few,CASSVDPSGSPGGQYF,TGTGCCAGCAGCGTAGACCCTAGCGGGAGCCCGGGGGGGCAGTACTTC
TRBJ2-1,TRBV4-3,TRBD1,many,CASSQQTGGGEQFF,TGCGCCAGCAGCCAACAGACAGGGGGAGGTGAGCAGTTCTTC
TRBJ1-5,TRBV5-1,NA,few,CASSLDGGEQPQHF,TGCGCCAGCAGCTTGGACGGGGGAGAGCAGCCCCAGCATTTT
TRBJ1-5,TRBV5-1,NA,many,CASSLWGGDQPQHF,TGCGCCAGCAGCTTGTGGGGGGGTGATCAGCCCCAGCATTTT
TRBJ2-3,TRBV7-3,NA,NA,CASSLSSGGERTDTQYF,TGTGCCAGCAGCTTATCTTCCGGCGGGGAGCGCACAGATACGCAGTATTTT
TRBJ1-5,TRBV15,NA,NA,CATSRAPRGNQPQHF,TGTGCCACCAGCAGAGCCCCCCGTGGGAATCAGCCCCAGCATTTT
TRBJ1-5,TRBV6-1,NA,many,CASSRRDTKPDQPQHF,TGTGCCAGCAGTCGCCGGGACACGAAACCGGATCAGCCCCAGCATTTT
TRBJ1-3,TRBV2,NA,few,CASRQLSSGNTIYF,TGTGCCAGCAGACAACTGAGCTCTGGAAACACCATATATTTT
TRBJ2-1,TRBV20-1,NA,NA,CSARWPTSSYNEQFF,TGCAGTGCTAGGTGGCCCACCAGCTCCTACAATGAGCAGTTCTTC
TRBJ2-2,TRBV27,NA,NA,CASSLRGSTTGELFF,TGTGCCAGCAGTTTACGGGGATCGACCACCGGGGAGCTGTTTTTT
TRBJ1-2,TRBV5-1,TRBD1,NA,CASSSGTGFGGYTF,TGCGCCAGCAGCTCCGGGACAGGGTTCGGAGGCTACACCTTC
TRBJ2-3,TRBV7-8,NA,few,CASSFSAFSTDTQYF,TGTGCCAGCAGCTTTAGCGCTTTTAGCACAGATACGCAGTATTTT
TRBJ2-2,TRBV12-3/TRBV12-4,NA,many,CASRVARNTGELFF,TGTGCCAGCAGGGTAGCGCGGAACACCGGGGAGCTGTTTTTT